What follows are 3 T cell receptor beta chains derived from one specimen sequenced in a study of blood T cell repertoires in COVID-19. The table came from immunoSEQ multiplex PCR; TCRdb's copy has only in-frame clones and leaves some out. The table lists around 130,000 clones, around 86% of them singletons. The specimen was PBMCs or T cells enriched from blood (not recorded which). These receptors were obtained from a man aged 25 to 40 who had recovered from COVID-19.

This clone was detected only once. V usage is TRBV25-1 and J usage is TRBJ1-1, with 8 bases fitting TRBD1. J was trimmed by 10 bases and V by 4 bases; bases with no gene match: 8. From germline, CDR1 is MGHDK and CDR2 SYGVNS. This CDR3 has 13 residues. The CDR3 region is CASSAGQVVGAFF. For the CDR3, the DNA is TGTGCCAGCAGTGCGGGACAGGTCGTGGGAGCTTTCTTT.

The V gene is TRBV19, the J gene TRBJ1-5; D remains unclear. This CDR3 comprises 15 residues. In germline, CDR1 is LNHDA, CDR2 SQIVND (reference sequence). V lost 1 base and J lost 3, with 10 bases in between. The CDR3 DNA sequence: TGTGCCAGTAGTATAGGGTCGGGGAACAATCAGCCCCAGCATTTT. Translated: CASSIGSGNNQPQHF.

This clone occurred once. The chain links TRBV7-2 to TRBJ2-7; 9 bases match TRBD1. The V segment lost 5 bases and the J segment 2 bases; nucleotides outside the gene matches: 7. CDR1 is SGHTA and CDR2 is FQGNSA in the germline V gene. The CDR3 length is 15 residues. CDR3 DNA: TGTGCCAGCAGCGGGCGGACAGGGGCCACCTACGAGCAGTACTTC. This gives the protein CASSGRTGATYEQYF. The variable domain in full, completed from reference TRBV7-2 and TRBJ2-7, reads GAGVSQSPSNKVTEKGKDVELRCDPISGHTALYWYRQSLGQGLEFLIYFQGNSAPDKSGLPSDRFSAERTGGSVSTLTIQRTQQEDSAVYLCASSGRTGATYEQYFGPGTRLTVT.